Below are 27 T cell receptor beta chains sequenced from a single sample in a study of CD8 T cells in ankylosing spondylitis. Study findings and constraints: A motif in TCR beta, a set of eight or nine highly homologous variants, appeared characteristic of ankylosing spondylitis blood.

Using its own MiXCR run on the 5' RACE reads, TCRdb lists one record per CDR3 protein. The profile shows fewer than 550,000 distinct CDR3 sequences, approximately 5.3% of them singletons. No antigen is known for these receptors. Sequencing was carried out using blood, either unsorted or a sorted T cell fraction (not recorded which). All receptors come from a male donor with ankylosing spondylitis.

The V and J genes are TRBV4-1 and TRBJ2-6; D is uncertain. The CDR3 consists of 15 residues. Trimming shortened V by 4 bases and J by 4 bases, and 11 bases separated the two germline ends. Germline lookup yields CDR1 MGHRA and CDR2 YSYEKL. The CDR3 here is CASSLRHPGANVLTF. DNA for the CDR3: TGCGCCAGCAGCCTCAGGCACCCCGGGGCCAACGTCCTGACTTTC.

This clonotype has at least ten counts. The chain couples TRBV5-1 to TRBJ2-2; TRBD2 aligns across 8 bases. Per germline, CDR1 SGHRS and CDR2 YFSETQ. V dropped 0 bases and J dropped 6; count of bases not matched to a gene: 7. This CDR3 spans 16 amino acids. The CDR3 spells CASSLAWTSIAGELFF. The CDR3 coding sequence is TGCGCCAGCAGCTTGGCGTGGACTAGCATCGCCGGGGAGCTGTTTTTT.

This clonotype occurred a few times. CDR3 amino acids: CSVMGLAGSYEQYF. CDR3 DNA: TGCAGCGTTATGGGACTAGCGGGTTCCTACGAGCAGTACTTC. The J gene is TRBJ2-7, the V gene TRBV29-1; 12 bases fit TRBD2. V gave up 5 bases and J gave up 1 base; unmatched junction bases: 3. Germline V gene lookup returns CDR1 SQVTM and CDR2 ANQGSEA. The CDR3 length is 14 residues.

This clonotype was counted ten times or more. The rearrangement uses TRBV6-2 or TRBV6-3 and TRBJ2-7; TRBD1 agrees at 9 bases. This CDR3 contains 15 residues. J gave up 2 bases and V 4 bases, and 6 bases lay outside the gene matches. CDR1 and CDR2 from the germline V gene are MNHEY and SVGEGT. This CDR3 is CASSFSGTGTYEQYF. CDR3 nucleotides: TGTGCCAGCAGTTTCTCCGGGACAGGGACCTACGAGCAGTACTTC.

This clonotype was counted between two and nine times. The CDR3: CASRPGTVYNEQFF. The CDR3, as DNA: TGCGCCAGTAGACCCGGGACAGTCTACAATGAGCAGTTCTTC. The chain employs TRBV5-1 and TRBJ2-1; 7 bases are a match to TRBD1. Germline V CDR1 and CDR2: SGHRS, YFSETQ. CDR3 length: 14 amino acids. Trimming removed 8 bases from V and 3 bases from J; junction bases left unmatched: 8.

The table lists this clonotype with many counts. The chain links TRBV5-1 to TRBJ2-1, with 10 bases identical to TRBD2. CDR1 and CDR2 (germline): SGHRS, YFSETQ. V lost 4 bases and J lost 3; bases outside the gene matches: 4. The CDR3 is 15 residues long. The CDR3 loop is CASSTLAGSYNEQFF. As DNA, the CDR3 is TGCGCCAGCAGCACACTAGCGGGGAGCTACAATGAGCAGTTCTTC.

This clonotype was seen many times. This rearrangement joins TRBV6-5 to TRBJ2-2, with D hard to call. The germline V gene has CDR1 MNHEY and CDR2 SVGAGI. The CDR3 loop spans 13 amino acids. V gave up 2 bases and J gave up 4 bases, with 5 bases separating them. DNA of the CDR3: TGTGCCAGCAGTTACGGAGTCACCGGGGAGCTGTTTTTT. It yields the protein CASSYGVTGELFF.

This clonotype was counted ten times or more. The chain is built from TRBV25-1 and TRBJ1-1, with 10 nucleotides matching TRBD1. The J segment lost 1 base and the V segment lost 6 bases, leaving 11 bases of the junction unmatched. Germline CDR1 is MGHDK and CDR2 is SYGVNS. The CDR3 sequence is 17 residues long. The CDR3: CASSLTLGTGENTEAFF. In DNA, the CDR3 is TGTGCCAGCAGCTTGACCCTCGGGACAGGGGAGAACACTGAAGCTTTCTTT.

This clonotype was found many times. This rearrangement joins TRBV12-3 or TRBV12-4 to TRBJ2-2, with D possibly matching TRBD2 (5 bases). This CDR3 is built from 15 residues. Trimming took 9 bases from V and 0 from J, leaving 14 bases between them. DNA of the CDR3: TGTGCCAGGAAAAAGGGAGCGGCGAACACCGGGGAGCTGTTTTTT. It specifies CARKKGAANTGELFF.

This clonotype was recorded at least ten times. CDR3 sequence reads: CASSILAGVVNEQFF. For the CDR3, the DNA is TGCGCCAGCAGCATTCTAGCGGGAGTCGTAAATGAGCAGTTCTTC. The J gene is TRBJ2-1, the V gene TRBV5-1; 10 bases map to TRBD2. The V gene end was trimmed by 4 bases and the J gene end by 7 bases; junction bases not matched to a gene: 8. Germline CDR1 is SGHRS and CDR2 is YFSETQ. The CDR3 has 15 residues. The entire variable domain, with the rest obtained from reference TRBV5-1 and TRBJ2-1, is as follows: KAGVTQTPRYLIKTRGQQVTLSCSPISGHRSVSWYQQTPGQGLQFLFEYFSETQRNKGNFPGRFSGRQFSNSRSEMNVSTLELGDSALYLCASSILAGVVNEQFFGPGTRLTVL.

This clonotype was observed many times. The chain joins TRBV7-2 to TRBJ2-3, with D possibly matching TRBD2 (6 bases). Germline V gene sequence: CDR1 SGHTA, CDR2 FQGNSA. Trimming pared 4 bases from V and 3 bases from J, leaving 14 bases between. The CDR3 contains 15 residues. The CDR3 protein is CASSYWAGQTDTQYF. DNA for the CDR3: TGTGCCAGCAGCTACTGGGCGGGGCAGACAGATACGCAGTATTTT.

The rearrangement uses TRBV5-1 and TRBJ2-7; 10 bases fit TRBD1. The CDR3 consists of 14 residues. The J segment lost 7 bases and the V segment lost 3 bases, leaving 7 bases of the junction unmatched. Germline lookup yields CDR1 SGHRS and CDR2 YFSETQ. CDR3: CASSWRQGALEQYF. The CDR3 DNA is TGCGCCAGCAGCTGGAGACAGGGGGCCCTTGAGCAGTACTTC.

In this sample, this clonotype turned up many times. The chain employs TRBV20-1 and TRBJ2-7; 7 bases agree with TRBD1. This CDR3 is 15 amino acids long. V shed 1 base and J 3 bases; nucleotides not matched to a gene: 9. CDR1 and CDR2 (germline): DFQATT, SNEGSKA (reference sequence). The CDR3 sequence: CSARGGARGFYEQYF. For the CDR3, the DNA is TGCAGTGCTAGAGGGGGAGCCAGGGGGTTCTACGAGCAGTACTTC.

This clonotype was picked up many times. The V call is TRBV12-3 or TRBV12-4, the J call TRBJ1-1; D unclear. V was trimmed by 8 bases and J by 7 bases, leaving 17 bases between them. This CDR3 region has 13 residues. CDR3 in amino acids: CASRLTPGDEAFF. The CDR3 nucleotides read TGTGCCAGCCGTCTAACCCCTGGAGATGAAGCTTTCTTT.

There are many counts of this clonotype. The chain has TRBV6-2 or TRBV6-3 and TRBJ1-1; D is undetermined. The CDR3 is made up of 14 amino acids. Trimming cost V 2 bases and J 7 bases, with 14 bases left between them. CDR1 and CDR2 from the germline V gene are MNHEY and SVGEGT. The CDR3 sequence: CASSYPGLWDEAFF. The CDR3 DNA follows: TGTGCCAGCAGTTACCCGGGCCTTTGGGATGAAGCTTTCTTT.

This clonotype was detected a few times. The rearrangement links TRBV5-1 to TRBJ2-7; 7 bases agree with TRBD1. Losses at the gene ends were 4 bases for V and 0 bases for J; bases not matched to a gene: 1. The length of the CDR3 is 13 residues. The V gene's germline CDR1 is SGHRS and CDR2 YFSETQ. DNA of the CDR3: TGCGCCAGCAGCGAGGGGGCCTCCTACGAGCAGTACTTC. As protein: CASSEGASYEQYF.

This clonotype was detected only a few times. This chain uses TRBV5-5 with TRBJ1-5; D ambiguous. This CDR3 has 15 residues. Germline V gives CDR1 SGHKS, CDR2 YYEKEE (reference sequence). V was pared by 4 bases and J by 1 base, with 12 bases between. The CDR3 here is CASSQGGRSNQPQHF. CDR3 DNA sequence: TGTGCCAGCAGCCAAGGAGGAAGGAGCAATCAGCCCCAGCATTTT.

This clonotype was observed a handful of times. The genes are TRBV4-1 and TRBJ1-2; 10 nucleotides match TRBD1. The CDR3 consists of 15 residues. CDR1 MGHRA and CDR2 YSYEKL come from the germline V gene. The V and J ends lost 2 bases and 1 base, in that order; junction bases with no gene match: 1. CDR3 sequence (DNA): TGCGCCAGCAGCCAAAGGACAGGGGGTAACTATGGCTACACCTTC. It translates to CASSQRTGGNYGYTF.

The rearrangement links TRBV29-1 to TRBJ1-2; D possibly corresponds to TRBD1 (5 bases). The V gene's germline CDR1 is SQVTM and CDR2 ANQGSEA. The CDR3 totals 13 residues. With 1 base removed from V and 4 bases from J, the gap between germline ends came to 10 bases. The CDR3 sequence: CSVEVIRGYGYTF. DNA of the CDR3: TGCAGCGTTGAAGTTATTAGGGGCTATGGCTACACCTTC.

This clonotype has at least ten counts. This rearrangement joins TRBV12-3 or TRBV12-4 to TRBJ1-4; D gene uncertain. The CDR3 is 13 amino acids. V gave up 2 bases and J gave up 8 bases, with 9 bases separating them. The CDR3 nucleotides are TGTGCCAGCAGTTTATCGTTCGGAGAAAAACTGTTTTTT. Translated, it gives CASSLSFGEKLFF.

A few counts support this clonotype. Here the CDR3 DNA reads TGTGCCTGGAGTGTTAAAGGACTTGAGTTCTTC. Residues: CAWSVKGLEFF. The rearrangement links TRBV30 to TRBJ2-1; D may be TRBD2 (5 bases). CDR1 and CDR2 from the germline V gene are GTSNPN and SVGIG (reference sequence). This CDR3 has 11 residues. Trimming pared 0 bases from V and 14 bases from J, leaving 11 bases between. Supplemented by reference TRBV30 and TRBJ2-1, the full variable domain reads SQTIHQWPATLVQPVGSPLSLECTVEGTSNPNLYWYRQAAGRGLQLLFYSVGIGQISSEVPQNLSASRPQDRQFILSSKKLLLSDSGFYLCAWSVKGLEFFGPGTRLTVL.

This clonotype was found many times. This chain connects TRBV4-3 to TRBJ2-1; tentatively, D is TRBD2 (6 bases). Germline lookup yields CDR1 LGHNA and CDR2 YSLEER. This CDR3 comprises 15 residues. Trimming pared 0 bases from V and 3 bases from J, leaving 9 bases between. CDR3 nucleotide sequence: TGCGCCAGCAGCCAAGAGGGACTCTTCTACAATGAGCAGTTCTTC. Its translation is CASSQEGLFYNEQFF.

This clonotype appeared a few times. The gene calls are TRBV7-2 and TRBJ2-1, with D perhaps TRBD2 (6 bases). The CDR3 consists of 14 residues. V was shortened by 2 bases and J by 9 bases, with 14 bases between the two germline ends. From germline, CDR1 is SGHTA and CDR2 FQGNSA. The CDR3 DNA reads TGTGCCAGCAGCTTATATGGTAGCGGTCTTGAGCAGTTCTTC. It translates to CASSLYGSGLEQFF.

Ten or more counts support this clonotype. The chain joins TRBV15 to TRBJ1-5, with TRBD1 identical over 7 bases. Germline CDR1 LNHNV, CDR2 YYDKDF (reference sequence). The CDR3 spans 16 residues. V trimming: 1 base; J trimming: 3 bases; junction bases outside the gene matches: 6. The CDR3 DNA sequence: TGTGCCACCAGCAGAGGCCCACAGGGGCCCAATCAGCCCCAGCATTTT. Residues: CATSRGPQGPNQPQHF.

Many counts were recorded for this clonotype. The genes are TRBV14 and TRBJ2-1, with TRBD1 matching over 7 bases. There are 16 residues in the CDR3. From germline, CDR1 is SGHDN and CDR2 FVKESK. Germline trimming cut 1 base from V and 2 bases from J; bases unmatched to any gene: 5. CDR3 amino acids: CASSQGRQGAYNEQFF. CDR3 sequence (DNA): TGTGCCAGCAGCCAAGGGCGTCAGGGGGCCTACAATGAGCAGTTCTTC.

This clonotype was found many times. V and J are TRBV6-5 and TRBJ2-3, with D uncertain. Trimming shortened V by 6 bases and J by 3 bases, and 4 bases separated the two germline ends. Germline CDR1 is MNHEY and CDR2 is SVGAGI. The CDR3 is 11 amino acids. CDR3 nucleotide sequence: TGTGCCAGCAGGCTTACAGATACGCAGTATTTT. This translates into CASRLTDTQYF.

This clonotype was observed at least ten times. The DNA of the CDR3 is TGTGCCAGCAGGTTTCCAGGGGGAGGTCAGCCCCAGCATTTT. Translating gives CASRFPGGGQPQHF. This sequence joins TRBV6-1 and TRBJ1-5; TRBD1 matches 7 bases. V lost 6 bases, J lost 6 bases, and 8 bases stayed unmatched. Germline V gives CDR1 MNHNS, CDR2 SASEGT. This CDR3 region has 14 residues.